The rows below give T cell receptor beta chains drawn from one sample of a study of cytomegalovirus exposure and HLA in healthy donors. Using immunoSEQ multiplex PCR, the repertoire was profiled, and TCRdb retains in-frame clones only, with some absent. The data contain 150,000 to 200,000 clones, 60% to 85% of them singletons. The sequencing input was PBMCs. Source of these receptors: a man younger than 45 in good health and CMV-seropositive. Each CDR3 is given without its conserved first and last residue.

j_call,v_call,cdr3_aa
TRBJ2-5,TRBV19,ASRPIGNRIQETQY
TRBJ1-1,TRBV5-1,ASSLALGGSTEAF
TRBJ2-4,TRBV18,ASSTGKPGDIQY
TRBJ2-7,TRBV6-5,ASSYVGSSYEQY
TRBJ1-5,TRBV5-6,ASSQTGQNNQPQH
TRBJ1-5,TRBV18,ASSQGENQPQH
TRBJ2-3,TRBV4-3,ASSPSLRDRGWDTQY
TRBJ1-1,TRBV7-9,ASSSGTNKEAF
TRBJ1-6,TRBV10-2,ASREQSSYNSPLH
TRBJ2-3,TRBV2,ASSLGAGVADTQY
TRBJ1-5,TRBV19,ATSPLQGASNQPQH
TRBJ2-1,TRBV30,AWIQGNEQF
TRBJ1-3,TRBV28,ASSLLRGPLSGNTIY
TRBJ1-4,TRBV19,ASRRQGNEKLF
TRBJ1-1,TRBV29-1,SVGTGTDTEAF
TRBJ1-1,TRBV5-1,ASSLAIGPGTEAF
TRBJ2-3,TRBV5-1,ASSLEGQGSTDTQY
TRBJ1-5,TRBV2,ASTRTGQFNQPQH
TRBJ2-2,TRBV6-4,ASKSGQNTGELF
TRBJ2-5,TRBV5-7,ASSFRDRETQY
TRBJ2-7,TRBV4-1,ASSQDPGVYEQY
TRBJ2-3,TRBV11-2,ASSLVAGGLTGTQY
TRBJ2-7,TRBV9,ASSHPLLAGGPGEQY
TRBJ2-2,TRBV7-3,ASSSGQGTTGELF
TRBJ1-1,TRBV21-1,ASSKGGRNTEAF
TRBJ2-3,TRBV4-3,ASSRDRGGGADTQY
TRBJ2-1,TRBV7-6,ASSFGRPGQGYNEQF
TRBJ1-6,TRBV5-1,ASSWGQNSRESPLH
TRBJ1-2,TRBV7-9,ASSAAKGGAYGYT
TRBJ1-1,TRBV25-1,ASSPDTDTEAF
TRBJ2-7,TRBV9,ASSVGTETYEQY
TRBJ2-1,TRBV5-1,ASSLVTSGGHYNEQF
TRBJ1-5,TRBV10-3,AISDSDRGYQPQH
TRBJ2-1,TRBV27,ASSLGRAGGLNEQF
TRBJ1-2,TRBV10-3,AISEGAAGYGYT
TRBJ1-5,TRBV7-9,ASSLEEGRGHQPQH
TRBJ1-1,TRBV27,ASSLGIRTEAF
TRBJ2-1,TRBV18,ASSQLPGQGHNEQF
TRBJ1-5,TRBV4-1,ASSQGRGERQPQH
TRBJ1-3,TRBV30,AWSGQGSGNTIY
TRBJ2-1,TRBV4-2,ASSQFLAGGLDEQF
TRBJ1-2,TRBV5-6,ASSITVYGYT
TRBJ2-7,TRBV7-9,EKGTRNFPYEQY